These T cell receptor beta chains were read from a single sample in a study of response to subunit inactivated influenza vaccine. TCRdb reprocessed the RT-PCR reads via MiXCR and lists one record per CDR3 protein. Of roughly 650,000 distinct CDR3 sequences in the sample, roughly 15% were seen once. Specimen: PBMCs from blood, collected 14 days before vaccination. These receptors were taken from a man between 50 and 59 years old who received an inactivated influenza vaccine. Each CDR3 is given with its conserved first and last residue.

J gene | V gene | CDR3 protein
TRBJ1-5 | TRBV12-3/TRBV12-4 | CASCRVRTQPQHF
TRBJ1-1 | TRBV12-3/TRBV12-4 | CASSRTYMNTEAFF
TRBJ2-5 | TRBV29-1 | CSVEDIPGTQYF
TRBJ2-1 | TRBV9 | CASSPRDGLYNEQFF
TRBJ2-7 | TRBV7-2 | CASSLQGASSYEQYF
TRBJ1-1 | TRBV2 | CASRGAANTEAFF
TRBJ2-7 | TRBV30 | CAWGTGGSYEQYF
TRBJ2-3 | TRBV5-1 | CASSLDRGPRTDTQYF
TRBJ2-3 | TRBV21-1 | CASSKSPPSRTDTQYF
TRBJ1-5 | TRBV10-3 | CAISVIGTNQPQHF
TRBJ2-7 | TRBV3-1 | CASTLRGGNEQYF
TRBJ2-1 | TRBV28 | CASRLLGDYNEQFF
TRBJ1-5 | TRBV5-8 | CASSWGVYSNQPQHF
TRBJ2-1 | TRBV4-1 | CASSQDQTYNEQFF
TRBJ1-4 | TRBV15 | CATSRERREKLFF
TRBJ2-3 | TRBV20-1 | CSAVAGGPQSQYF
TRBJ2-3 | TRBV6-2/TRBV6-3 | CASSYRRGSTDTQYF
TRBJ2-1 | TRBV5-5 | CASSSGLVSYNEQFF
TRBJ2-7 | TRBV5-1 | CASSFLPGQGENEQYF
TRBJ2-5 | TRBV10-1 | CASSVAGTETQYF
TRBJ2-1 | TRBV10-3 | CAISERRGGQDEQFF
TRBJ2-2 | TRBV7-9 | CASSNRRGGHAGELFF
TRBJ2-2 | TRBV12-3/TRBV12-4 | CASSSSGGANTGELFF
TRBJ2-2 | TRBV7-2 | CASSPIYRELFF
TRBJ2-3 | TRBV11-2 | CASSHTGGDTDTQYF
TRBJ2-3 | TRBV12-3/TRBV12-4 | CASNSGTKKITQYF
TRBJ2-1 | TRBV7-2 | CASSFGTYNEQFF
TRBJ2-5 | TRBV3-1 | CASSLRGGAGETQYF
TRBJ2-3 | TRBV7-6 | CASTRSGVGDTQYF
TRBJ2-7 | TRBV10-2 | CASSEGASYEQYF
TRBJ2-5 | TRBV6-5 | CASSYVRGGETQYF